What follows are 5 T cell receptor beta chains derived from one specimen sequenced in a study of shared T cell receptors in the human thymus. Using immunoSEQ multiplex PCR, the repertoire was profiled, and TCRdb retains in-frame clones only, with some absent. The data show under 850,000 clones, over 75% seen once. This sample also belongs to another study, concerning human thymus T cells.

Material for sequencing was thymocytes. The receptors shown here come from a boy under three years old with a congenital heart defect.

The table lists this clone with a count of one. The chain has TRBV27 and TRBJ2-7; 9 bases agree with TRBD2. Germline V lookup: CDR1 MNHEY, CDR2 SMNVEV (reference sequence). V dropped 8 bases and J dropped 3; count of bases not matched to a gene: 5. CDR3 length: 13 amino acids. This CDR3 is CASGSTSGYEQYF. For the CDR3, the DNA is TGTGCCAGCGGCTCGACTAGCGGCTACGAGCAGTACTTC.

This chain uses TRBV18 with TRBJ2-7; TRBD2 agrees at 9 bases. The V segment lost 2 bases and the J segment 2 bases; nucleotides outside the gene matches: 7. The CDR3 contains 16 residues. Germline assignment: CDR1 KGHSH and CDR2 LQKENI. CDR3 in DNA: TGTGCCAGCTCACCAGAGGGTAGCGGGGGCGCCTACGAGCAGTACTTC. Amino acid sequence: CASSPEGSGGAYEQYF. Looking up the rest from reference TRBV18 and TRBJ2-7 gives the full variable domain: NAGVMQNPRHLVRRRGQEARLRCSPMKGHSHVYWYRQLPEEGLKFMVYLQKENIIDESGMPKERFSAEFPKEGPSILRIQQVVRGDSAAYFCASSPEGSGGAYEQYFGPGTRLTVT.

The chain recombines TRBV6-1 with TRBJ2-1, with 7 positions matching TRBD2. The ends lost 7 bases at V and 5 bases at J; junction bases unmatched: 5. This CDR3 is built from 13 residues. The germline V gene has CDR1 MNHNS and CDR2 SASEGT. The CDR3 DNA is TGTGCCAGCATAAGGACTAGTAACAATGAGCAGTTCTTC. This gives the protein CASIRTSNNEQFF.

V is TRBV11-2 and J is TRBJ2-7; D possibly corresponds to TRBD2 (7 bases). The germline CDR1 and CDR2 sequences are SGHAT and FQNNGV. The CDR3 runs to 17 residues. V lost 1 base to trimming and J lost 6 bases, with 22 bases between them. As DNA, the CDR3 is TGTGCCAGCAGCTTAGTGGGGGGCCTAGCGGCCCCCTGCGAGCAGTACTTC. This gives the protein CASSLVGGLAAPCEQYF.

This chain connects TRBV4-3 to TRBJ2-1; maybe TRBD1 (5 bases). This CDR3 is 13 amino acids long. V lost 6 bases and J 6 bases, leaving 12 bases between the germline ends. Per germline, CDR1 LGHNA and CDR2 YSLEER. In nucleotides, the CDR3 is TGCGCCAGCAGTCCACGTAGGGGCAATGAGCAGTTCTTC. Translation: CASSPRRGNEQFF.